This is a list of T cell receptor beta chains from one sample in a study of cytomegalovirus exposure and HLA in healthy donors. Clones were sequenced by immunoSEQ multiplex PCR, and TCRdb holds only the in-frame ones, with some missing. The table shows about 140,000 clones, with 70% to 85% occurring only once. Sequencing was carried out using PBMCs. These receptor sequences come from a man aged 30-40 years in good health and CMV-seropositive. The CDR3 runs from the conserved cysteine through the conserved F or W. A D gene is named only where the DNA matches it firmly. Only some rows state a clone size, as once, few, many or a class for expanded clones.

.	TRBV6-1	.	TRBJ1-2	TGTGCCAGCAGTGAAGATTCAGGGTTGACGCGTGGCTACACCTTC	CASSEDSGLTRGYTF
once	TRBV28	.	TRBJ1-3	TGTGCCAGCAGTTTAACGGACCGGGAGGGAAACACCATATATTTT	CASSLTDREGNTIYF
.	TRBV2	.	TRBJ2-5	TGTGCCAGCGTGCCCGGTCAAGAGACCCAGTACTTC	CASVPGQETQYF
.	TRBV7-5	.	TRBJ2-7	TGTGTCACCTCGCGGGGCAGGGAGTCCAGGCGGAAAGCCGAGCAGTACTTC	CVTSRGRESRRKAEQYF
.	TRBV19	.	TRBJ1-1	TGTGCCAGTAGTATCGGGGGGAGCACTGAAGCTTTCTTT	CASSIGGSTEAFF
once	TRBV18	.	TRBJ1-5	TGTGCCAGCTCACCGGGAGACAATCAGCCCCAGCATTTT	CASSPGDNQPQHF
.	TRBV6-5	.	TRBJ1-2	TGTGCCAGCATGAGGGGGGGTTCTAACTATGGCTACACCTTC	CASMRGGSNYGYTF
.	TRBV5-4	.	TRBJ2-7	TGTGCCAGCAGCCTATTAAGTGAGGGAGGCCGCTACGAGCAGTACTTC	CASSLLSEGGRYEQYF
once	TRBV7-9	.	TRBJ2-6	TGTTCCAGCAGCTTAGGACAAGGCTCTGGGGCCAACGTCCTGACTTTC	CSSSLGQGSGANVLTF
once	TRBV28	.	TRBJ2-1	TGTGCCAGCAGTGGCAGGCTAGCGTACTCCTACAATGAGCAGTTCTTC	CASSGRLAYSYNEQFF
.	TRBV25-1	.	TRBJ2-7	TGTGCCAGCAGTGAGCAGGGCGGAACCTACGAGCAGTACTTC	CASSEQGGTYEQYF
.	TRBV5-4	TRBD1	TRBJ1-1	TGTGCCAGCAGCTTAGGGGGCCGGAACACTGAAGCTTTCTTT	CASSLGGRNTEAFF
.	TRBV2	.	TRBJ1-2	TGTGCCAGCAACTTACAGGGATCGAACTATGGCTACACCTTC	CASNLQGSNYGYTF
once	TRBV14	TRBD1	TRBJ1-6	TGTGCCAGCAGGGCTGGGGGGACAGTAAATTCACCCCTCCACTTT	CASRAGGTVNSPLHF
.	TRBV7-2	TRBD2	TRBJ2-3	TGTGCCAGCAGCTCGGGACTAGCGGGAGCAGATACGCAGTATTTT	CASSSGLAGADTQYF
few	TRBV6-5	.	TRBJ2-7	TGTGCCAGCAGAGAGACAGTTTCCTACGAGCAGTACTTC	CASRETVSYEQYF
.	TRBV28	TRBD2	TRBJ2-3	TGTGCCCTTGGGGGGACTAGCGGGACGAGTAGCACAGATACGCAGTATTTT	CALGGTSGTSSTDTQYF
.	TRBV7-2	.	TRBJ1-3	TGTGCCAGCAGCTTAAGATACGGGACTGGAAACACCATATATTTT	CASSLRYGTGNTIYF
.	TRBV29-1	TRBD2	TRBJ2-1	TGCAGCGTTGAAGATCCGGGGGAGGGTTGGAATGAGCAGTTCTTC	CSVEDPGEGWNEQFF
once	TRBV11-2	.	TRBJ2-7	TGTGCCAGCACGGTCGCTGGGGGGAACGAGCAGTACTTC	CASTVAGGNEQYF
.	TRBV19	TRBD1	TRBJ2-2	TGTGCCAGTAGTGTCCGGGACAGGGGGCGCCTAGGCGGGGAGCTGTTTTTT	CASSVRDRGRLGGELFF
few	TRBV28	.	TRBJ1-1	TGTGCCAGCAGTTTACAGGGGATGAACACTGAAGCTTTCTTT	CASSLQGMNTEAFF
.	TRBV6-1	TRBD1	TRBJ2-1	TGTGCCAGCAGATACGGGACAGGGGCCAGCAATGAGCAGTTCTTC	CASRYGTGASNEQFF
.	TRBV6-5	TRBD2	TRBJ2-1	TGTGCCAGCAGTTCCGAAGCGGGAGGTGACGAGCAGTTCTTC	CASSSEAGGDEQFF
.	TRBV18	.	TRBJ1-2	TGTGCCAGCTCAACCGAACGGGATAATGGCTACACCTTC	CASSTERDNGYTF
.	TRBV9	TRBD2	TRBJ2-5	TGTGCCAGCAGCGTCAATCCCTCGACTAGCGAGGGAGAGACCCAGTACTTC	CASSVNPSTSEGETQYF
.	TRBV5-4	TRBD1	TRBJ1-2	TGTGCCAGCAGCTTGGCACAGGGGGTCTTGGGCTACACCTTC	CASSLAQGVLGYTF
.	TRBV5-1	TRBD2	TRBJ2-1	TGCGCCAGCAGCTTGGTTGGGACTAGCGGTGTGGGGAGCTCCTACAATGAGCAGTTCTTC	CASSLVGTSGVGSSYNEQFF
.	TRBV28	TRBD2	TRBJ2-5	TGTGCCAGCAGTTTATTATTGGGGGTCGGGGGGGAGGACGAAGAGACCCAGTACTTC	CASSLLLGVGGEDEETQYF
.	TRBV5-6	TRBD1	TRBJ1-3	TGTGCCAGCAGCTCTAGACAGGGATTCGGAAACACCATATATTTT	CASSSRQGFGNTIYF
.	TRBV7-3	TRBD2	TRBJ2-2	TGTGCCAGCAGCCAGCAGCGGGGGGGGAGGAACACCGGGGAGCTGTTTTTT	CASSQQRGGRNTGELFF
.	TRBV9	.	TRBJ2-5	TGTGCCAGCAGCCCAAGAATTAAGGGGATGTACCAAGAGACCCAGTACTTC	CASSPRIKGMYQETQYF
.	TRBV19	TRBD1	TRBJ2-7	TGTGCCAGTACCCCGGGACAGGGGGCGTGGGAGCAGTACTTC	CASTPGQGAWEQYF
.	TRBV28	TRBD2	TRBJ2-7	TGTGCCAGCAGCTCTCATAGCGGGAGGGCCTACGAGCAGTACTTC	CASSSHSGRAYEQYF
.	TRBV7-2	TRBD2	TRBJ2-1	TGTGCCAGCAGTCGACTAGCGGGAAGCGAGCAGTTCTTC	CASSRLAGSEQFF